Included here is one TCR beta chain sequence, with context. No antigen is known for it. This PCR relied on a set of 60 Vbeta primers and 13 Jbeta primers. Assay: immunoSEQ multiplex PCR; the TCRdb copy retains only in-frame clones and omits some. The table records about 160,000 clones, roughly 80% of them present only once. This entry belongs to a study of cytomegalovirus exposure and HLA in healthy donors. General study points: As a later analysis showed, a missense DCLRE1C variant was linked to trimming of TCR beta V- and J-genes.

The length of the CDR3 is 18 residues. Looked up from germline, CDR1 is SEHNR and CDR2 is FQNEAQ (reference sequence). Trimming removed 5 bases from V and 7 bases from J; junction bases left unmatched: 14. The receptor was isolated from a male donor in good health and CMV-seropositive. Material for sequencing was PBMCs. The chain is built from TRBV7-9 and TRBJ1-4; 12 bases are shared with TRBD1. The CDR3, as DNA: TGTGCCAGCAGCGGATACGGGACAGGGGGCGTTAGGGGTGAAAAACTGTTTTTT. This encodes CASSGYGTGGVRGEKLFF.